These 8 T cell receptor beta chains were sequenced from one sample in a study of T cell responses to AZD1222 COVID-19 vaccine. Sequencing used immunoSEQ multiplex PCR; TCRdb keeps in-frame clones, though not all of them. The data hold 210,000 or so clones, with about 94% observed a single time. Here the sequenced sample was peripheral blood, taken 28 days after the second dose of the MenACWY control vaccine. These TCRs come from an adult who received the MenACWY meningococcal vaccine as a control.

The chain employs TRBV6-4 and TRBJ2-2; no firm D call. Germline V gene sequence: CDR1 MRHNA, CDR2 SNTAGT. V gave up 0 bases and J gave up 5 bases, with 7 bases separating them. CDR3 length equals 14 residues. Here the CDR3 DNA reads TGTGCCAGCAGTGACTCCCCAGTGACCGGGGAGCTGTTTTTT. Amino acids: CASSDSPVTGELFF.

This clone appeared once. The chain recombines TRBV18 with TRBJ2-5; possible D gene TRBD2, 6 bases. Trimming left V 4 bases short and J 4 bases short, with 16 bases between. This CDR3 is 15 amino acids long. CDR1 is KGHSH, CDR2 LQKENI, per germline. This CDR3 reads CASSQTNGGAETQYF. CDR3 nucleotide sequence: TGTGCCAGCTCACAAACAAACGGCGGGGCAGAGACCCAGTACTTC. The full variable domain, its missing parts supplied by reference TRBV18 and TRBJ2-5, is NAGVMQNPRHLVRRRGQEARLRCSPMKGHSHVYWYRQLPEEGLKFMVYLQKENIIDESGMPKERFSAEFPKEGPSILRIQQVVRGDSAAYFCASSQTNGGAETQYFGPGTRLLVL.

The chain recombines TRBV5-1 with TRBJ1-1, with TRBD1 matching 9 bases. Trimming at V came to 4 bases and at J to 12 bases, leaving 16 bases not matched to a gene. Germline lookup yields CDR1 SGHRS and CDR2 YFSETQ. This CDR3 contains 15 residues. The CDR3 spells CASSQEPTGGADTFF. In DNA form, the CDR3 reads TGCGCCAGCAGCCAGGAACCCACAGGGGGCGCCGATACTTTCTTT.

V gene TRBV28 combines with J gene TRBJ1-6; D remains unclear. The germline V gene encodes CDR1 MDHEN and CDR2 SYDVKM. V shed 5 bases and J shed 11 bases, with 13 bases lying between them. The CDR3 sequence is 13 residues long. The DNA of the CDR3 is TGTGCCAGCAGTGTACGGGAGGGTCCACCCCTCCACTTT. This translates into CASSVREGPPLHF.

The CDR3 protein is CASSLAREASSYNSPLHF. Here the CDR3 DNA reads TGTGCCAGCAGCTTAGCGAGGGAGGCTAGCTCCTATAATTCACCCCTCCACTTT. The chain employs TRBV7-2 and TRBJ1-6, with D unresolved. This CDR3 contains 18 residues. The germline gives CDR1 SGHTA, CDR2 FQGNSA. V shed 0 bases and J shed 0 bases, with 12 bases lying between them.

This chain uses TRBV28 with TRBJ2-2; TRBD1 agrees at 8 bases. The CDR3 consists of 14 residues. Germline trimming cut 6 bases from V and 3 bases from J; bases unmatched to any gene: 3. From germline, CDR1 is MDHEN and CDR2 SYDVKM. The CDR3 DNA reads TGTGCCAGCAGATGGACAGGGTACACCGGGGAGCTGTTTTTT. This sequence encodes CASRWTGYTGELFF.

The chain links TRBV21-1 to TRBJ1-5; the D call of TRBD1 is as the table states it, not checked on the DNA. TRBV21-1 represents a pseudogene. The CDR3 has 15 amino acids. CDR3 amino acids: CASSTNRARNQPQHF. CDR3 bases: TGTGCCAGCAGCACTAACAGGGCCCGCAATCAGCCCCAGCATTTT.

A word on this clone: The same CDR3 is also encoded by other DNA sequences in this sample. The V call is TRBV5-1, the J call TRBJ2-3, with D possibly being TRBD2 (6 bases). Trimming removed 0 bases from V and 1 base from J, with 6 bases in between. The length of the CDR3 is 14 residues. Per the germline V gene, CDR1 is SGHRS and CDR2 is YFSETQ. CDR3 DNA sequence: TGCGCCAGCAGCTTGGCTAGCGGCACAGATACGCAGTATTTT. This encodes CASSLASGTDTQYF.